One and the same sample provided the 19 T cell receptor beta chains below, sequenced in a study of control samples from healthy donors and cancer patients. The assay was immunoSEQ multiplex PCR, and TCRdb's table has in-frame clones only and misses some. Of roughly 130,000 clones listed, approximately 94% were seen once; the top ten hold about 4%. Sequencing used blood. These receptors came from a man aged 25-45 years in good health.

CDR3 bases: TGTGCCAGCAGCCACAGGGACAGTTTATTAACCTACGAGCAGTACTTC. It codes for CASSHRDSLLTYEQYF. This chain joins TRBV3-1 (or the pseudogene TRBV3-2) and TRBJ2-7, with 7 bases lining up with TRBD1. There are 16 residues in the CDR3. Germline V gene data show CDR1 as LGHDT and CDR2 as YNNKEL (reference sequence). V was clipped by 3 bases and J by 2 bases; unmatched bases: 10.

The CDR3 here is CASSLGGSVTEAFF. The CDR3 coding sequence is TGCGCCAGCAGCCTTGGAGGGAGCGTCACTGAAGCTTTCTTT. The V and J genes are TRBV4-3 and TRBJ1-1; D ambiguous. The CDR3 extends over 14 amino acids. Germline V gene lookup returns CDR1 LGHNA and CDR2 YSLEER. Trimming took 4 bases from V and 4 from J, leaving 13 bases between them.

This chain links TRBV5-1 with TRBJ1-2; TRBD1 might be the D (6 bases). Germline CDR1 SGHRS, CDR2 YFSETQ. The CDR3 loop spans 13 amino acids. V dropped 1 base and J dropped 5 bases, with 9 bases sitting between them. The CDR3 DNA follows: TGCGCCAGCAGCTTGAGCCAGGGGTATGGCTACACCTTC. This encodes CASSLSQGYGYTF.

Comments on this clone: Compared with germline, one end of the junction differs, possibly owing to a read error. The rearrangement joins TRBV27 to TRBJ1-6; D possibly corresponds to TRBD1 (6 bases). Germline V lookup: CDR1 MNHEY, CDR2 SMNVEV (reference sequence). The CDR3 sequence is 18 residues long. The CDR3 reads CASNLWVGGSSYNSPLHF. The CDR3 coding sequence is TGTGCCAGCAATTTATGGGTAGGGGGGAGCTCCTATAATTCACCCCTCCACTTT.

This clone was counted a single time. The chain employs TRBV27 and TRBJ1-3; D gene uncertain. Looked up from germline, CDR1 is MNHEY and CDR2 is SMNVEV (reference sequence). Trimming pared 6 bases from V and 0 bases from J, leaving 6 bases between. This CDR3 spans 13 amino acids. The CDR3 DNA is TGTGCCAGCAGGTCTTTCTCTGGAAACACCATATATTTT. Amino acids: CASRSFSGNTIYF.

The rearrangement joins TRBV7-2 to TRBJ2-5, with 8 bases matching TRBD2. Per germline, CDR1 SGHTA and CDR2 FQGNSA. V lost 4 bases, J lost 5 bases, and 9 bases stayed unmatched. The CDR3 extends over 15 amino acids. Here the CDR3 reads CASSSLGGASETQYF. The CDR3 DNA sequence: TGTGCCAGCAGCTCCCTCGGGGGGGCATCGGAGACCCAGTACTTC. The full variable domain, completed using reference TRBV7-2 and TRBJ2-5, is GAGVSQSPSNKVTEKGKDVELRCDPISGHTALYWYRQSLGQGLEFLIYFQGNSAPDKSGLPSDRFSAERTGGSVSTLTIQRTQQEDSAVYLCASSSLGGASETQYFGPGTRLLVL.

V usage is TRBV7-8 and J usage is TRBJ1-3; D is uncertain. The CDR3 is 14 residues long. Per the germline V gene, CDR1 is SGHVS and CDR2 is FQNEAQ. Trimming removed 2 bases at V and 3 bases at J, with 8 bases between. The CDR3 reads CASSLRPDGNTIYF. The CDR3 bases are TGTGCCAGCAGCTTAAGGCCGGATGGAAACACCATATATTTT.

This clone was counted a single time. The chain carries TRBV24-1 and TRBJ1-2; D is ambiguous. From germline, CDR1 is KGHDR and CDR2 SFDVKD. CDR3 length equals 12 residues. The germline V and J ends were trimmed by 4 bases and 3 bases, with 5 bases remaining between them. CDR3 sequence (DNA): TGTGCCACCAGTGACAACTACTATGGCTACACCTTC. This gives the protein CATSDNYYGYTF.

In this sample, this clone turned up once. This chain links TRBV5-1 with TRBJ2-7, with D tentatively TRBD1 (6 bases). The CDR3 totals 12 residues. Germline-derived CDR1 and CDR2 are SGHRS and YFSETQ. The ends were cut back, 3 bases at V and 9 bases at J, with 13 bases in the middle. CDR3: CASSSGTSGQYF. The DNA for the CDR3 is TGCGCCAGCAGCTCGGGGACATCGGGGCAGTACTTC.

The chain has TRBV5-1 and TRBJ1-2; 8 bases are a match to TRBD1. This CDR3 has 15 amino acids. Germline V lookup: CDR1 SGHRS, CDR2 YFSETQ. The V gene end was trimmed by 4 bases and the J gene end by 4 bases; junction bases not matched to a gene: 9. CDR3 coding DNA: TGCGCCAGCAGCATAACAGGGGGTGCCCGCTATGGCTACACCTTC. Translated: CASSITGGARYGYTF.

This clone occurred once. The rearrangement joins TRBV30 to TRBJ2-2; no clear D gene. The CDR3 runs 16 residues. The V gene's germline CDR1 is GTSNPN and CDR2 SVGIG (reference sequence). Trimming shortened V by 2 bases and J by 6 bases, and 19 bases separated the two germline ends. The DNA of the CDR3 is TGTGCCTGGAGTCCCTTGTTAGGGTCCGCCGCCGGGGAGCTGTTTTTT. Its translation is CAWSPLLGSAAGELFF. The variable domain in full, completed from reference TRBV30 and TRBJ2-2, reads SQTIHQWPATLVQPVGSPLSLECTVEGTSNPNLYWYRQAAGRGLQLLFYSVGIGQISSEVPQNLSASRPQDRQFILSSKKLLLSDSGFYLCAWSPLLGSAAGELFFGEGSRLTVL.

This chain links TRBV6-1 with TRBJ1-1, with unresolved D. V gave up 0 bases and J gave up 0 bases, with 8 bases separating them. This CDR3 comprises 15 residues. The germline V gene encodes CDR1 MNHNS and CDR2 SASEGT. As DNA, the CDR3 is TGTGCCAGCAGTGAAGCAAGCAGGTTGAACACTGAAGCTTTCTTT. It is translated as CASSEASRLNTEAFF.

A single count supports this clone. The rearrangement links TRBV27 to TRBJ1-3; no definite D call. This CDR3 contains 16 residues. Trimming took 0 bases from V and 0 from J, leaving 9 bases between them. From germline, CDR1 is MNHEY and CDR2 SMNVEV (reference sequence). The CDR3 nucleotides read TGTGCCAGCAGTTTATCGTACACCAACTCTGGAAACACCATATATTTT. Translated, it gives CASSLSYTNSGNTIYF.

The genes are TRBV24-1 and TRBJ2-1, with 10 bases matching TRBD2. V trimming: 6 bases; J trimming: 7 bases; junction bases outside the gene matches: 5. CDR3 length: 14 residues. Germline CDR1 is KGHDR and CDR2 is SFDVKD. The CDR3 nucleotides are TGTGCCACCAGTCAAGCGGGGGGGTTGAATGAGCAGTTCTTC. This sequence encodes CATSQAGGLNEQFF.

V usage is TRBV7-9 and J usage is TRBJ1-5, with D tentatively TRBD1 (6 bases). Per the germline V gene, CDR1 is SEHNR and CDR2 is FQNEAQ (reference sequence). The germline V and J ends were trimmed by 5 bases and 4 bases, with 12 bases remaining between them. The CDR3 runs 14 residues. CDR3 loop: CASSLQGRNQPQHF. The DNA for the CDR3 is TGTGCCAGCAGCCTACAGGGAAGAAATCAGCCCCAGCATTTT. Filled out from reference TRBV7-9 and TRBJ1-5, the complete variable domain reads DTGVSQNPRHKITKRGQNVTFRCDPISEHNRLYWYRQTLGQGPEFLTYFQNEAQLEKSRLLSDRFSAERPKGSFSTLEIQRTEQGDSAMYLCASSLQGRNQPQHFGDGTRLSIL.

The V gene is TRBV11-3, the J gene TRBJ2-3; 8 positions match TRBD1. The germline V gene encodes CDR1 SGHNT and CDR2 YENEEA. The CDR3 spans 17 residues. The V segment lost 1 base and the J segment 2 bases; nucleotides outside the gene matches: 8. CDR3 bases: TGTGCCAGCAGCTTAGGGCTCGGACAGGGAGACACAGATACGCAGTATTTT. The encoded protein is CASSLGLGQGDTDTQYF.

The genes are TRBV7-2 and TRBJ2-7, with 7 bases fitting TRBD2. CDR3 size: 15 residues. V trimming: 5 bases; J trimming: 0 bases; junction bases outside the gene matches: 7. In germline, CDR1 is SGHTA, CDR2 FQGNSA. This CDR3 is CASSLGRGSSYEQYF. As DNA, the CDR3 is TGTGCCAGCAGCCTGGGGCGGGGGTCCTCCTACGAGCAGTACTTC.

The chain recombines TRBV7-9 with TRBJ1-3; D is uncertain. The CDR3 sequence is 16 residues long. Germline loops: CDR1 SEHNR, CDR2 FQNEAQ (reference sequence). V lost 1 base and J 0 bases, leaving 10 bases between the germline ends. Here the CDR3 reads CASSLGLLSSGNTIYF. The DNA of the CDR3 is TGTGCCAGCAGCTTAGGCCTTTTGAGCTCTGGAAACACCATATATTTT.

V is TRBV14 and J is TRBJ2-3; weak D call: TRBD2 (7 bases). The CDR3 consists of 13 residues. From germline, CDR1 is SGHDN and CDR2 FVKESK. V lost 8 bases, J lost 2 bases, and 11 bases lay in between. The CDR3 nucleotides read TGTGCCAGCGGGGGGGGGCTCACAGATACGCAGTATTTT. Translated: CASGGGLTDTQYF. Full variable domain (remainder filled in from reference TRBV14 and TRBJ2-3): EAGVTQFPSHSVIEKGQTVTLRCDPISGHDNLYWYRRVMGKEIKFLLHFVKESKQDESGMPNNRFLAERTGGTYSTLKVQPAELEDSGVYFCASGGGLTDTQYFGPGTRLTVL.